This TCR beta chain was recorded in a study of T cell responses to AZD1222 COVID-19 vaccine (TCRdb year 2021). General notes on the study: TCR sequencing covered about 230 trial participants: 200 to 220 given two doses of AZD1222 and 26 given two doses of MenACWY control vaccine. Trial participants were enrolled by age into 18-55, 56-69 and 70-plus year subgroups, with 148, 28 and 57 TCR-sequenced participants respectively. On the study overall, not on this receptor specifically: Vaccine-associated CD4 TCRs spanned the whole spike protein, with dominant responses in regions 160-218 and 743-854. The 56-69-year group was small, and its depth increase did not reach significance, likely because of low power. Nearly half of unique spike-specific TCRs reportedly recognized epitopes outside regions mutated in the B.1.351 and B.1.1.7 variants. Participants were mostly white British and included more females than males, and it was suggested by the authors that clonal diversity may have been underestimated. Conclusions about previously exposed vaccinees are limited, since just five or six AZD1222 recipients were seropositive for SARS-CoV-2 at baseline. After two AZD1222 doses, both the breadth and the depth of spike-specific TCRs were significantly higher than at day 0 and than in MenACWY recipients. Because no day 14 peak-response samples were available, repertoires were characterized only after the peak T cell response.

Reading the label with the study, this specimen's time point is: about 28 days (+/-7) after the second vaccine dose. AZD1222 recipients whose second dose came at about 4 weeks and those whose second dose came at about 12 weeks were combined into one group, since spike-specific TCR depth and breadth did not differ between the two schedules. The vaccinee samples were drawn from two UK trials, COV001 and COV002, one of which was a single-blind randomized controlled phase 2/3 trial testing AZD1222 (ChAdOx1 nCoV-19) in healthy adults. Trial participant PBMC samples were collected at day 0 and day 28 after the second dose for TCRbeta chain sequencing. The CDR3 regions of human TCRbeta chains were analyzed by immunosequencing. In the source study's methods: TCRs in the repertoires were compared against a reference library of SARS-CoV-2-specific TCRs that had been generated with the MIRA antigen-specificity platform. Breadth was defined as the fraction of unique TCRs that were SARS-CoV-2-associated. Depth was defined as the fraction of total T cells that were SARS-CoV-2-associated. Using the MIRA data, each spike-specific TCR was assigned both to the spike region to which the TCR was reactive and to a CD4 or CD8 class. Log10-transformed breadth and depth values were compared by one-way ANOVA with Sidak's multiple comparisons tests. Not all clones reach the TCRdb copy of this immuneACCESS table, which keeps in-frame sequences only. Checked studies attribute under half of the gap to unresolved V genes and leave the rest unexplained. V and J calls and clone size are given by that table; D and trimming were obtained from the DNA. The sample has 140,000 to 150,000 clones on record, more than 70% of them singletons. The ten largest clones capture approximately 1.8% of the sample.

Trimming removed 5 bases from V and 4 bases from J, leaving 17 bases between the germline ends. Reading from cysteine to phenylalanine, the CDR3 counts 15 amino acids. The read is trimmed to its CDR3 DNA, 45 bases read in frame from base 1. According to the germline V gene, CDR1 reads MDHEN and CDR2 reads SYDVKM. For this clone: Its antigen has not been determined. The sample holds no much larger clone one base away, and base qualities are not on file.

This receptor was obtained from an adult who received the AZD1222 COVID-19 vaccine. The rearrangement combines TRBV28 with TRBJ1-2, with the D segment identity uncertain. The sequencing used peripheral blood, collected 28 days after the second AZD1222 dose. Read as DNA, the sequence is TGTGCCAGCAGTGACGAGCGGGCCTTCTCCTATGGCTACACCTTC. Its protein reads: CASSDERAFSYGYTF.